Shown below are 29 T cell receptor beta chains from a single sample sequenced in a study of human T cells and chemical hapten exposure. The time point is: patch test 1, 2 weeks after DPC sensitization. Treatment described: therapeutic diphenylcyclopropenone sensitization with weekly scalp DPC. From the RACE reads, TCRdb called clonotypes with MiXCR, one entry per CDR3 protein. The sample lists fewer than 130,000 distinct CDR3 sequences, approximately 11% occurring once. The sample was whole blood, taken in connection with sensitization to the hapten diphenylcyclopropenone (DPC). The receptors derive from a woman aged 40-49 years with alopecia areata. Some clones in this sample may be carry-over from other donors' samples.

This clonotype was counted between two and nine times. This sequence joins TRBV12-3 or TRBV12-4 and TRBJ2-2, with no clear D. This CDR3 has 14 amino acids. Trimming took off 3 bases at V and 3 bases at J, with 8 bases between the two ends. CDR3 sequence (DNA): TGTGCCAGCAGTTTCGACCGGGACACCGGGGAGCTGTTTTTT. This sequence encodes CASSFDRDTGELFF.

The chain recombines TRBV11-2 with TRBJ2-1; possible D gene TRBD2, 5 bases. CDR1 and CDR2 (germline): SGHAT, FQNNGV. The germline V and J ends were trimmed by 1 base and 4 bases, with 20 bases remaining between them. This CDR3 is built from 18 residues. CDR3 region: CASSLAWTPLGPYNEQFF. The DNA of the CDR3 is TGTGCCAGCAGCTTAGCGTGGACTCCCCTGGGCCCATACAATGAGCAGTTCTTC.

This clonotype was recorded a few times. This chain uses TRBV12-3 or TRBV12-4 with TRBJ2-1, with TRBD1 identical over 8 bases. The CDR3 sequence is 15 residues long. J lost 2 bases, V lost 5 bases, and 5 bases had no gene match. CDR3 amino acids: CASSIDRGAYNEQFF. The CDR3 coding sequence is TGTGCCAGCAGTATTGACAGGGGCGCCTACAATGAGCAGTTCTTC.

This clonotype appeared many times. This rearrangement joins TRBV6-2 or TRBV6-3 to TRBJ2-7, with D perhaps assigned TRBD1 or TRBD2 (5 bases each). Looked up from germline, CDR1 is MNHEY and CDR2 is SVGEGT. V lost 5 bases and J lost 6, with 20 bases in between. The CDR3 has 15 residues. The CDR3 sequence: CASSPGTRVPREQYF. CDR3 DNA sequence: TGTGCCAGCAGTCCAGGGACCCGCGTTCCTCGCGAGCAGTACTTC.

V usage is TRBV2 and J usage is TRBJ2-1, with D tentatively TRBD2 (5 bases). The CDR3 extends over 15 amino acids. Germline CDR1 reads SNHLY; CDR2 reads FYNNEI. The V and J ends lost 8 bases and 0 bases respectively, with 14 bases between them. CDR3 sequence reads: CASLPTGSSYNEQFF. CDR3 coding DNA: TGTGCCAGCCTCCCGACTGGGAGCTCCTACAATGAGCAGTTCTTC.

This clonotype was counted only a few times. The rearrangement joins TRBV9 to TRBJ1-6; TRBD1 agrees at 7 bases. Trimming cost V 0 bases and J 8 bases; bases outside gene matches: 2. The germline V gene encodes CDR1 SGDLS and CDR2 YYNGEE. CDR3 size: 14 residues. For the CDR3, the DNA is TGTGCCAGCAGCGTAGTAGGGGGCGATTCACCCCTCCACTTT. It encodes CASSVVGGDSPLHF.

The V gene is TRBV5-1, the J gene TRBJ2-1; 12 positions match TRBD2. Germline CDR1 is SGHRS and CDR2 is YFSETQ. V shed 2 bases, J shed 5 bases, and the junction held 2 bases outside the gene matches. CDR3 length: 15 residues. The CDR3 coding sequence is TGCGCCAGCAGCTTCGGACTAGCGGGGAACAATGAGCAGTTCTTC. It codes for CASSFGLAGNNEQFF.

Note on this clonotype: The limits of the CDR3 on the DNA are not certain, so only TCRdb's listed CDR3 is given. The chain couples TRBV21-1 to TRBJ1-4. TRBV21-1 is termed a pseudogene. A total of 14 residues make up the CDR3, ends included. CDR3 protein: CASRKVRLMKNCFF.

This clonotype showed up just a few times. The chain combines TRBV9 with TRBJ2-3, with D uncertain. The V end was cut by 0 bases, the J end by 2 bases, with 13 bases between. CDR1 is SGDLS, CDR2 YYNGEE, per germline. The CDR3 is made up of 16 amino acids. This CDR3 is CASSVAPQSDTDTQYF. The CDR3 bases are TGTGCCAGCAGCGTAGCCCCCCAATCCGACACAGATACGCAGTATTTT. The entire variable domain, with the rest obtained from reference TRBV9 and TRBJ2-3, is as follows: DSGVTQTPKHLITATGQRVTLRCSPRSGDLSVYWYQQSLDQGLQFLIQYYNGEERAKGNILERFSAQQFPDLHSELNLSSLELGDSALYFCASSVAPQSDTDTQYFGPGTRLTVL.

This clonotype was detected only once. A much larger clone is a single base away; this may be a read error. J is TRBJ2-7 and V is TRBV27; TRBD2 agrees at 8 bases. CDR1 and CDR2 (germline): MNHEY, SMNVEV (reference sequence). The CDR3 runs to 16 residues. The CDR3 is CAGSSPGLERGYEQYF. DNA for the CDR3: TGTGCCGGCAGTTCACCGGGACTAGAGAGGGGATACGAGCAGTACTTC.

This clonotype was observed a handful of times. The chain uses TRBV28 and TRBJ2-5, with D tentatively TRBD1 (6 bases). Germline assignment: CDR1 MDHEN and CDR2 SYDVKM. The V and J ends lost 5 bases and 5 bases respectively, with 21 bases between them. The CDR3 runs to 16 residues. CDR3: CASSPPTGGFWETQYF. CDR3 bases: TGTGCCAGCAGTCCACCGACAGGTGGATTCTGGGAGACCCAGTACTTC.

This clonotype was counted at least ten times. CDR3 amino acids: CASSSRTDLNTEAFF. For the CDR3, the DNA is TGTGCCAGCAGCTCCCGGACAGATTTGAACACTGAAGCTTTCTTT. The rearrangement joins TRBV9 to TRBJ1-1; D perhaps matches TRBD1 (6 bases). This CDR3 contains 15 residues. Per the germline V gene, CDR1 is SGDLS and CDR2 is YYNGEE. V lost 4 bases and J 0 bases, leaving 13 bases between the germline ends.

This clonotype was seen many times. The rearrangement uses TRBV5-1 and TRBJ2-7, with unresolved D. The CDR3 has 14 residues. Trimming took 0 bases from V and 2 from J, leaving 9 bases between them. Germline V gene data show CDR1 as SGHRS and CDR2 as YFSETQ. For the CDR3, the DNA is TGCGCCAGCAGCTTGGCCGTACAAACCTACGAGCAGTACTTC. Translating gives CASSLAVQTYEQYF.

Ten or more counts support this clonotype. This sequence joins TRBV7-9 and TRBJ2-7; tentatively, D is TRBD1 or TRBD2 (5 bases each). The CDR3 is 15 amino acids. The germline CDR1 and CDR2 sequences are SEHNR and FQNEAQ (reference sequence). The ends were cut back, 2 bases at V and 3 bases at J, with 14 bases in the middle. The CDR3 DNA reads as TGTGCCAGCAGCTTAAGCAGGGACCGCGGCTACGAGCAGTACTTC. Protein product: CASSLSRDRGYEQYF.

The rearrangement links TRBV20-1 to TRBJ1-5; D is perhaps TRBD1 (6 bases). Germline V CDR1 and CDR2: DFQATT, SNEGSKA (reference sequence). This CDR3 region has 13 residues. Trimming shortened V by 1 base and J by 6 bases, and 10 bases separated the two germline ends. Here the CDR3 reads CSARAGTSQPQHF. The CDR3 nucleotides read TGCAGTGCTAGAGCGGGGACATCTCAGCCCCAGCATTTT.

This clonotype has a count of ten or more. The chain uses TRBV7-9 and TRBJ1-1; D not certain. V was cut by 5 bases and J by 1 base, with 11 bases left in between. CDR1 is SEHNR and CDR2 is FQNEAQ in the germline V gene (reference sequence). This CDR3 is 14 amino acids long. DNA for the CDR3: TGTGCCAGCAGCGTAGACGGTAAGAACACTGAAGCTTTCTTT. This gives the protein CASSVDGKNTEAFF.

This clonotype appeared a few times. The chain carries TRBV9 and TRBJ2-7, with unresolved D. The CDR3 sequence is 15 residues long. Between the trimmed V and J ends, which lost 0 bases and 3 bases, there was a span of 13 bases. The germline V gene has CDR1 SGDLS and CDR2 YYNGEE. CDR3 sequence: CASSVGAPARYEQYF. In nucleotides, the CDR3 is TGTGCCAGCAGCGTAGGGGCCCCCGCCCGCTACGAGCAGTACTTC.

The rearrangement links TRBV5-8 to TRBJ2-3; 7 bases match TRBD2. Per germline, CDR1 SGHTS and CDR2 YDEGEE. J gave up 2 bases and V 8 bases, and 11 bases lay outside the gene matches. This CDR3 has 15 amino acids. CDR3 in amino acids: CASSRGAGLTDTQYF. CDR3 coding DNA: TGTGCCAGTTCTAGAGGAGCGGGGCTCACAGATACGCAGTATTTT. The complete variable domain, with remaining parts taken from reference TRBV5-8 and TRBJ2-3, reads EAGVTQSPTHLIKTRGQQATLRCSPISGHTSVYWYQQALGLGLQFLLWYDEGEERNRGNFPPRFSGRQFPNYSSELNVNALELEDSALYLCASSRGAGLTDTQYFGPGTRLTVL.

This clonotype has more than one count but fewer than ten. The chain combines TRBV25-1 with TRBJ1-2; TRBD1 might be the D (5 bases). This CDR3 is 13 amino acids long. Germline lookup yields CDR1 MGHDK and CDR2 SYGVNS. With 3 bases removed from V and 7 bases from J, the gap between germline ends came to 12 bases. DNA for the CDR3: TGTGCCAGCAGTGACAGGGACGCAAGTGGCTACACCTTC. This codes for CASSDRDASGYTF.

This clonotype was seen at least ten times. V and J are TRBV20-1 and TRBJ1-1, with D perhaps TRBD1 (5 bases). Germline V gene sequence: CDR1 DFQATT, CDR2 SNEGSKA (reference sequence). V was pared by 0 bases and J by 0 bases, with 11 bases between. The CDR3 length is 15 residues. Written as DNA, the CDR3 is TGCAGTGCTAGAGATCCGGGACTGATGAACACTGAAGCTTTCTTT. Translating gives CSARDPGLMNTEAFF.

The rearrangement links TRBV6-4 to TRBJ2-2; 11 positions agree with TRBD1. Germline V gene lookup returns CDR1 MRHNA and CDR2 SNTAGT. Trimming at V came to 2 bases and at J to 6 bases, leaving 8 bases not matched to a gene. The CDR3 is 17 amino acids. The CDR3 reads CASSDPGQGVMPGELFF. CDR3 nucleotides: TGTGCCAGCAGTGACCCGGGACAGGGGGTAATGCCCGGGGAGCTGTTTTTT.

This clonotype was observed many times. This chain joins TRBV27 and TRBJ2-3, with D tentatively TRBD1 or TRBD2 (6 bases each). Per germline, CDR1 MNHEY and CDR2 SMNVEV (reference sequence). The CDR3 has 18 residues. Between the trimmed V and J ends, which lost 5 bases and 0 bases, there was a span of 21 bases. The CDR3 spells CASSPLSGAFLSTDTQYF. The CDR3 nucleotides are TGTGCCAGCAGTCCTCTATCGGGGGCGTTCTTAAGCACAGATACGCAGTATTTT.

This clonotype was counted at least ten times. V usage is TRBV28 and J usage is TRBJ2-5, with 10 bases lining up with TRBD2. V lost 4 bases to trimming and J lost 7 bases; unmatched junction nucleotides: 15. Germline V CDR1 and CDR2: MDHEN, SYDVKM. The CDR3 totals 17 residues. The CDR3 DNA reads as TGTGCCAGCAGTTCCGGACTAGCGGAGACCAAGAGGGGGACCCAGTACTTC. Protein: CASSSGLAETKRGTQYF.

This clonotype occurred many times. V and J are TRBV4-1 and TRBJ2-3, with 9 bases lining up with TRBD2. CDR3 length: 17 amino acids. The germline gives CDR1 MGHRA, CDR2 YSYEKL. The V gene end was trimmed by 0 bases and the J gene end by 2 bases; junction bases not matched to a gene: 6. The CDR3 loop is CASSQDFLAGFTDTQYF. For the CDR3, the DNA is TGCGCCAGCAGCCAAGATTTTCTAGCGGGATTCACAGATACGCAGTATTTT.

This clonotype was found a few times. CDR3 sequence reads: CASKGTSVRRNEQFF. The DNA of the CDR3 is TGTGCCAGTAAGGGAACTAGCGTAAGGAGGAATGAGCAGTTCTTC. The chain recombines TRBV19 with TRBJ2-1, with 7 bases lining up with TRBD2. The CDR3 is 15 residues long. Trimming took 7 bases from V and 7 from J; bases not matched to a gene: 13. Germline CDR1 is LNHDA and CDR2 is SQIVND (reference sequence).

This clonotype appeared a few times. This CDR3 is CASRQGFSYNSPLHF. CDR3 nucleotides: TGTGCCAGCAGACAGGGTTTCTCCTATAATTCACCCCTCCACTTT. The chain carries TRBV5-6 and TRBJ1-6, with D possibly matching TRBD1 (6 bases). CDR3 length: 15 residues. The germline V gene encodes CDR1 SGHDT and CDR2 YYEEEE. Trimming stripped 5 bases from V and 0 bases from J, with 9 bases between.

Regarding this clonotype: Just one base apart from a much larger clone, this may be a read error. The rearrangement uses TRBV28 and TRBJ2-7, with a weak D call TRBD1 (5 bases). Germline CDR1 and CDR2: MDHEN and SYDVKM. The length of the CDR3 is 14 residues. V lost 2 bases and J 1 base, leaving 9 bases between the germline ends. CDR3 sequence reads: CASSLHSGSYEQYF. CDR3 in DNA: TGTGCCAGCAGTTTACACTCAGGGTCCTACGAGCAGTACTTC.

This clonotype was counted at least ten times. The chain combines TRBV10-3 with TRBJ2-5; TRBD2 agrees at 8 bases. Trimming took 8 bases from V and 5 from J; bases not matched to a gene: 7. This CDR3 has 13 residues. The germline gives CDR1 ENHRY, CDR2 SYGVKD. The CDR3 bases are TGTGCCATCGGCGGGGGGCCTGGGGAGACCCAGTACTTC. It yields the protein CAIGGGPGETQYF.

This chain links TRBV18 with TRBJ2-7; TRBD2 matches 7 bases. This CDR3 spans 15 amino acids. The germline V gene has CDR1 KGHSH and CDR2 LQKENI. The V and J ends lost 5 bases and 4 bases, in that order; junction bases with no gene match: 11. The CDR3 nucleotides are TGTGCCAGCTCAGAGTCCAGCCTGCGGGGGTACGAGCAGTACTTC. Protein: CASSESSLRGYEQYF.